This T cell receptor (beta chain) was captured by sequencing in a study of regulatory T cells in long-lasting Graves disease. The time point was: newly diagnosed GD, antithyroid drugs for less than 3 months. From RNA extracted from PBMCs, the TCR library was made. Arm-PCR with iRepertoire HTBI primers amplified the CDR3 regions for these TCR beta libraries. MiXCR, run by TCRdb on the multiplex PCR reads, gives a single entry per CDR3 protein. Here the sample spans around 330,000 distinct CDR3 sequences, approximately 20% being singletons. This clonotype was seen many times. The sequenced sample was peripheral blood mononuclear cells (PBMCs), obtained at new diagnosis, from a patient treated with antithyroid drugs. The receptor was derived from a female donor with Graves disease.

The CDR3 is CASSLLQRKSEQFF. The CDR3 coding sequence is TGTGCCAGCAGTTTATTGCAGAGAAAAAGTGAGCAGTTCTTC. V gene TRBV28 combines with J gene TRBJ2-1, with D unresolved. The V and J ends lost 1 base and 9 bases respectively, with 13 bases between them. CDR1 is MDHEN, CDR2 SYDVKM, per germline. The CDR3 contains 14 residues.